This entry is about one T cell receptor (beta chain). The antigen is undetermined. The assay was immunoSEQ multiplex PCR, and TCRdb's table has in-frame clones only and misses some. The sample carries about 65,000 clones, approximately 94% recorded once. This entry belongs to a study of cytomegalovirus exposure and HLA in healthy donors. Whole-study results and caveats: Per published reports, the classifier diagnosed cytomegalovirus status with high specificity and sensitivity. TCR clusters originating in the first cohort tended to co-occur in the roughly 110 validation repertoires, according to a later analysis.

The sequencing input was PBMCs. This sequence was found in a man aged 18 to 30 in good health and CMV-seropositive.

The CDR3 DNA sequence: TGCGCCAGCAGCCAAGATGGCGGGGGGGCCTACGAGCAGTACTTC. Protein product: CASSQDGGGAYEQYF. The chain is built from TRBV4-1 and TRBJ2-7; 9 bases are shared with TRBD2. V shed 0 bases and J 2 bases; nucleotides not matched to a gene: 2. Germline-derived CDR1 and CDR2 are MGHRA and YSYEKL. The CDR3 sequence is 15 residues long.